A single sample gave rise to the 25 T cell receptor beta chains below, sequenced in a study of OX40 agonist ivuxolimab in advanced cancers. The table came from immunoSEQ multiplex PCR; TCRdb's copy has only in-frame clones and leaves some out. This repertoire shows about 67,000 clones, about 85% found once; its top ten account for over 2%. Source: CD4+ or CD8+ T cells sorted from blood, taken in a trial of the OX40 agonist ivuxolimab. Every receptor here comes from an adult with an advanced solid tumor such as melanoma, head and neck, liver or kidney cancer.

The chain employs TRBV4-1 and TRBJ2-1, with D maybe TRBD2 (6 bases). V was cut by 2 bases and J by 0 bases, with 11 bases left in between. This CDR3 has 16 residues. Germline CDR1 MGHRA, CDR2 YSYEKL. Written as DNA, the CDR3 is TGCGCCAGCAGCCAACAGCGGGTTGACTCCTACAATGAGCAGTTCTTC. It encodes CASSQQRVDSYNEQFF.

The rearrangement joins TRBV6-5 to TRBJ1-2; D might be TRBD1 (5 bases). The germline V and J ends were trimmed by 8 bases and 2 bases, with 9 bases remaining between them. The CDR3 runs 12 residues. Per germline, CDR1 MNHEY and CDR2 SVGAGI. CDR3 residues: CASGGWNYGYTF. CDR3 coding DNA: TGTGCCAGCGGGGGGTGGAACTATGGCTACACCTTC.

DNA of the CDR3: TGTGCCAGCAGCCAGGCTTACGGAAACACCATATATTTT. Translating it yields CASSQAYGNTIYF. This chain connects TRBV14 to TRBJ1-3; D gene ambiguous. Trimming shortened V by 3 bases and J by 4 bases, and 7 bases separated the two germline ends. This CDR3 is built from 13 residues. The germline CDR1 and CDR2 sequences are SGHDN and FVKESK.

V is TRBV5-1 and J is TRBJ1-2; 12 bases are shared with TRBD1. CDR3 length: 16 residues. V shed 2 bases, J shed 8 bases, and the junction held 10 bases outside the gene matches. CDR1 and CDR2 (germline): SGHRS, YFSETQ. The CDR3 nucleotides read TGCGCCAGCAGCTTACCCGGGACAGGGGGCGCGGGAGGCTACACCTTC. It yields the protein CASSLPGTGGAGGYTF.

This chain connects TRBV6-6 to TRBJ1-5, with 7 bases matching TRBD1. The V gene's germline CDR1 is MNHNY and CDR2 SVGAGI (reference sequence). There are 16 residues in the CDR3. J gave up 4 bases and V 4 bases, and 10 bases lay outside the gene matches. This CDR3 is CASSSKGGGRNQPQHF. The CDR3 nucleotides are TGTGCCAGCAGTTCCAAGGGAGGGGGCAGAAATCAGCCCCAGCATTTT.

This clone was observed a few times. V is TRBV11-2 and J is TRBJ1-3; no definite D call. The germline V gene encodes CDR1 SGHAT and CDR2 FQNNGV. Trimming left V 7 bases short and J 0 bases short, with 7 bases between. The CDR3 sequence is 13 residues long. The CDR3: CASKVSSGNTIYF. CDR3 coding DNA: TGTGCCAGCAAGGTTAGCTCTGGAAACACCATATATTTT.

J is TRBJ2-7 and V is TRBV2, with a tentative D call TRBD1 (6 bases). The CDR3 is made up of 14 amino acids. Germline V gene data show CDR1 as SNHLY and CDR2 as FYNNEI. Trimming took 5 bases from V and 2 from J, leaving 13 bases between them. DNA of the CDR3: TGTGCCAGCAGTAGGCAGACAGGCCCCTACGAGCAGTACTTC. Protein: CASSRQTGPYEQYF.

The CDR3 region has the DNA TGTGCCAGCAGGGGGGGCCAGACTACCTACTACAATGAGCAGTTCTTC. Encoded protein: CASRGGQTTYYNEQFF. This chain joins TRBV2 and TRBJ2-1; D possibly uses TRBD1 or TRBD2 (6 bases each). Germline V gene data show CDR1 as SNHLY and CDR2 as FYNNEI. This CDR3 is built from 16 residues. The V end was cut by 6 bases, the J end by 3 bases, with 18 bases between. Full variable domain (outside the CDR3, taken from reference TRBV2 and TRBJ2-1): EPEVTQTPSHQVTQMGQEVILRCVPISNHLYFYWYRQILGQKVEFLVSFYNNEISEKSEIFDDQFSVERPDGSNFTLKIRSTKLEDSAMYFCASRGGQTTYYNEQFFGPGTRLTVL.

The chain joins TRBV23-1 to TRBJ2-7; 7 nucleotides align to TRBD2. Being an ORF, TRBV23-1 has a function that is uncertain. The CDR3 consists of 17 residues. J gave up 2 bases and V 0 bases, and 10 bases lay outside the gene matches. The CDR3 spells CASSQSFGGSLTYEQYF. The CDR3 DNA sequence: TGCGCCAGCAGTCAATCCTTCGGGGGGAGTTTGACCTACGAGCAGTACTTC.

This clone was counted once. The CDR3 DNA reads TGCAGCGGCTGGAACGGGGTCTATGGCTACACCTTC. Its translation: CSGWNGVYGYTF. The J gene is TRBJ1-2, the V gene TRBV29-1; D is unresolved. Germline V gene lookup returns CDR1 SQVTM and CDR2 ANQGSEA. With 7 bases removed from V and 4 bases from J, the gap between germline ends came to 13 bases. This CDR3 has 12 amino acids.

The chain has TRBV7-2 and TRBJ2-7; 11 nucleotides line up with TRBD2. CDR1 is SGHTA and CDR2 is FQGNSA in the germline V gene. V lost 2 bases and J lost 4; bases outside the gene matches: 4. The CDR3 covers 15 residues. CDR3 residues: CASSLTASGGYEQYF. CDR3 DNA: TGTGCCAGCAGCTTAACGGCTAGCGGGGGGTACGAGCAGTACTTC.

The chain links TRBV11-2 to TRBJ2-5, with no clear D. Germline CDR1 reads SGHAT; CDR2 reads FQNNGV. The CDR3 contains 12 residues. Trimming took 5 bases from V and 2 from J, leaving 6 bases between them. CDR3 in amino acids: CASSTPQETQYF. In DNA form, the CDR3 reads TGTGCCAGCAGCACCCCACAAGAGACCCAGTACTTC.

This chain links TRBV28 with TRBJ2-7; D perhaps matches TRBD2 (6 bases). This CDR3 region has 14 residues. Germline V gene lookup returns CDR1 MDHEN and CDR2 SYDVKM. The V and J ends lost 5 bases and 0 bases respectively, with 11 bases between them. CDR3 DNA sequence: TGTGCCAGCAGTACCCAGCGGGCCTCCTACGAGCAGTACTTC. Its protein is CASSTQRASYEQYF.

The CDR3: CASSQELARPTGELFF. DNA for the CDR3: TGTGCCAGCAGCCAAGAGCTAGCGCGTCCCACCGGGGAGCTGTTTTTT. The chain combines TRBV14 with TRBJ2-2; possible D gene TRBD2, 6 bases. Trimming cost V 0 bases and J 4 bases, with 12 bases left between them. Per germline, CDR1 SGHDN and CDR2 FVKESK. CDR3 size: 16 residues. Combining the CDR3 with reference TRBV14 and TRBJ2-2 gives the whole variable domain EAGVTQFPSHSVIEKGQTVTLRCDPISGHDNLYWYRRVMGKEIKFLLHFVKESKQDESGMPNNRFLAERTGGTYSTLKVQPAELEDSGVYFCASSQELARPTGELFFGEGSRLTVL.

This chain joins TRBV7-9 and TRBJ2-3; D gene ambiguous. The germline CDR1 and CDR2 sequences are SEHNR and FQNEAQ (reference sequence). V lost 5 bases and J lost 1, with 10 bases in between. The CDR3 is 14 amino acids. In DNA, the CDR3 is TGTGCCAGCAGCCGCGAATACGGCACAGATACGCAGTATTTT. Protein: CASSREYGTDTQYF.

This chain's CDR3 is CASMGSPGWGRDNEQFF. The CDR3 DNA is TGTGCCAGTATGGGGTCCCCCGGGTGGGGGCGGGACAATGAGCAGTTCTTC. The chain recombines TRBV19 with TRBJ2-1; perhaps TRBD1 as D (6 bases). The CDR3 covers 17 residues. The V end lost 7 bases, the J end lost 5 bases, and 24 bases lay between the germline ends. Germline CDR1 LNHDA, CDR2 SQIVND (reference sequence). The full variable domain, its missing parts supplied by reference TRBV19 and TRBJ2-1, is DGGITQSPKYLFRKEGQNVTLSCEQNLNHDAMYWYRQDPGQGLRLIYYSQIVNDFQKGDIAEGYSVSREKKESFPLTVTSAQKNPTAFYLCASMGSPGWGRDNEQFFGPGTRLTVL.

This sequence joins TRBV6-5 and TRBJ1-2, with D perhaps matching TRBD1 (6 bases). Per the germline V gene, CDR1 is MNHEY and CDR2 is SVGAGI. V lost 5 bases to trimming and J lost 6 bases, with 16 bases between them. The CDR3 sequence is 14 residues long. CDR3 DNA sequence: TGTGCCAGCAGTCGGTCTGCGGGGGGCAATGGCTACACCTTC. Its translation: CASSRSAGGNGYTF.

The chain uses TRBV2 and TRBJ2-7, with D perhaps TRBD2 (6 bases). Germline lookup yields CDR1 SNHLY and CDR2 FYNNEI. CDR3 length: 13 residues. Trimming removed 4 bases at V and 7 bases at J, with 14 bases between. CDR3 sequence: CASSAGLRREQYF. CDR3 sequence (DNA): TGTGCCAGCAGTGCGGGACTCCGAAGGGAGCAGTACTTC.

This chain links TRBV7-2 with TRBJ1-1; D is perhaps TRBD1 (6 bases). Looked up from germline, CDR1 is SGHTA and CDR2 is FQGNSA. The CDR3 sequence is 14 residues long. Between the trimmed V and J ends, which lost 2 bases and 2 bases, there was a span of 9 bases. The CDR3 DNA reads TGTGCCAGCAGCTTATTGGGGGCCAACACTGAAGCTTTCTTT. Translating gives CASSLLGANTEAFF.

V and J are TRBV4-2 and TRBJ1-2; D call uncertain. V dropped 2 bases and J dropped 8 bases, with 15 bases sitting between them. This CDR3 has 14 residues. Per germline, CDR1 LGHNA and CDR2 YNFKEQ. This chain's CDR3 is CASSQTGSWGGYTF. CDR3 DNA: TGTGCCAGCAGCCAAACTGGGTCCTGGGGAGGCTACACCTTC.

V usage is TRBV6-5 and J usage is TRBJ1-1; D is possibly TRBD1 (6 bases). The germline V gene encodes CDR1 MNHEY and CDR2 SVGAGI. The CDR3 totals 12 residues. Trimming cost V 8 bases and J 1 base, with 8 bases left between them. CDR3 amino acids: CASVTGNTEAFF. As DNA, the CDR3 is TGTGCCAGCGTGACAGGGAACACTGAAGCTTTCTTT.

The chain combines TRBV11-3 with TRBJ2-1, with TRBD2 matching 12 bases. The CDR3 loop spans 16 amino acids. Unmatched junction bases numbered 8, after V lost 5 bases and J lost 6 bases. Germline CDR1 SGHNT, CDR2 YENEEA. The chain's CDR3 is CASSAMTSGRTNEQFF. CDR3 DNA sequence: TGTGCCAGCAGCGCGATGACTAGCGGGAGAACCAATGAGCAGTTCTTC. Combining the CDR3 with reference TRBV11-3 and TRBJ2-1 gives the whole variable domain EAGVVQSPRYKIIEKKQPVAFWCNPISGHNTLYWYLQNLGQGPELLIRYENEEAVDDSQLPKDRFSAERLKGVDSTLKIQPAELGDSAVYLCASSAMTSGRTNEQFFGPGTRLTVL.

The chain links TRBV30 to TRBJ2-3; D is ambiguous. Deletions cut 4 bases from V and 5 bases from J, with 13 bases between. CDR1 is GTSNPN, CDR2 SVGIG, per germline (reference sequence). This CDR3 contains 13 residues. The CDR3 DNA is TGTGCCTGGACCGGCCATTCCGGAGATACGCAGTATTTT. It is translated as CAWTGHSGDTQYF.

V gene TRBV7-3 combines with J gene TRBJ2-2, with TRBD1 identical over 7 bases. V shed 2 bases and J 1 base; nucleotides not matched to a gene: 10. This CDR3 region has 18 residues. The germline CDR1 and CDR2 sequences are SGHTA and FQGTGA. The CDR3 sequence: CASSLDPWQGVNTGELFF. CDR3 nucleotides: TGTGCCAGCAGCTTAGACCCATGGCAGGGGGTGAACACCGGGGAGCTGTTTTTT.

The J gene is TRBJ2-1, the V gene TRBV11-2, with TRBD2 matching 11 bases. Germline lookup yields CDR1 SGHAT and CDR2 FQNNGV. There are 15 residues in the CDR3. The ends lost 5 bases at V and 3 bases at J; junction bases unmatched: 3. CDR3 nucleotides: TGTGCCAGCAGCCAAACTAGCGGGAGCTACAATGAGCAGTTCTTC. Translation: CASSQTSGSYNEQFF. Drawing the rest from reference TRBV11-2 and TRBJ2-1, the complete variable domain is EAGVAQSPRYKIIEKRQSVAFWCNPISGHATLYWYQQILGQGPKLLIQFQNNGVVDDSQLPKDRFSAERLKGVDSTLKIQPAKLEDSAVYLCASSQTSGSYNEQFFGPGTRLTVL.